This TCR beta chain comes out of a study of T cells in Graves' hyperthyroidism and ophthalmopathy. The TCR beta CDR3 regions underwent amplification using RNA transcripts as the source. HTBI primers were used for first-round RT-PCR of the TCR CDR3. TCRdb recomputed calls from the multiplex PCR reads with MiXCR, one row per CDR3 protein. The sample shows 450,000 to 700,000 distinct CDR3 sequences, just over 45% of them seen only once. Broader study findings: Ophthalmopathy and stable hyperthyroidism were separated by a 13 V-J model. Most clonotypes expanded in thyroid above 0.001 were likewise present in blood.

This clonotype has ten or more counts. Its antigen is undetermined. V dropped 1 base and J dropped 4 bases, with 7 bases sitting between them. Germline V gene data show CDR1 as LGHNA and CDR2 as YNFKEQ. CDR3 length: 13 amino acids. Uncontrolled infection, other autoimmune disease, pregnancy or lactation led to exclusion. Clinical symptoms, serum thyroxine and TRAb, thyroid ultrasound and orbital computed tomography together formed the diagnostic basis. The sequenced material came from peripheral blood or thyroid tissue (not recorded which). The chain recombines TRBV4-2 with TRBJ1-1; D remains ambiguous. This clonotype was obtained from an adult woman with Graves' disease, either hyperthyroidism or ophthalmopathy (not recorded which). CDR3 in amino acids: CASSQVGVTEAFF. CDR3 coding DNA: TGTGCCAGCAGCCAAGTTGGTGTCACTGAAGCTTTCTTT.